This TCR beta chain stems from a study of blood T cell repertoires in COVID-19. TCRdb's copy holds only in-frame clones and misses some; the assay was immunoSEQ multiplex PCR. Found here are around 380,000 clones, 81% of them singletons; the top ten hold approximately 1%. The CDR3 is made up of 14 amino acids. The V and J ends lost 6 bases and 6 bases, in that order; junction bases with no gene match: 7. Germline lookup yields CDR1 SNHLY and CDR2 FYNNEI. The V gene is TRBV2, the J gene TRBJ2-1; TRBD2 matches 8 bases. Sequencing used peripheral blood. The clonotype originates from a human donor with acute or convalescent COVID-19. The donor label of this sample is uncertain. The CDR3 reads CASRSGLGVNEQFF. The CDR3 DNA sequence: TGTGCCAGCAGGTCGGGACTAGGTGTCAATGAGCAGTTCTTC.